One and the same sample provided the 18 T cell receptor beta chains below, sequenced in a study of Ad26.COV2.S vaccination and SARS-CoV-2 variants. The sample's treatment: some 20 received Ad26.COV2.S at low or high dose, single or two shots; roughly five received placebo; per-sample allocation not given. Day 63 following the first vaccine or placebo injection was when the samples were taken. TCRdb's copy holds only in-frame clones and misses some; the assay was immunoSEQ multiplex PCR. The table lists around 300,000 clones, about 87% of them singletons. Sequencing used peripheral blood, obtained in a trial of Ad26.COV2.S vaccine versus placebo. The receptors were gathered from a person between 18 and 60 years old who received the Ad26.COV2.S COVID-19 vaccine or a placebo.

The chain recombines TRBV5-4 with TRBJ2-1; D may match TRBD1 or TRBD2 (5 bases each). CDR3 length: 13 amino acids. Germline loops: CDR1 SGHNT, CDR2 YYREEE (reference sequence). The V end lost 0 bases, the J end lost 7 bases, and 8 bases lay between the germline ends. The CDR3 here is CASSLVEGNEQFF. In DNA form, the CDR3 reads TGTGCCAGCAGCTTGGTAGAGGGGAATGAGCAGTTCTTC.

The V call is TRBV28, the J call TRBJ1-3, with a possible D match to TRBD1 (6 bases). The V end lost 4 bases, the J end lost 4 bases, and 17 bases lay between the germline ends. This CDR3 has 16 amino acids. CDR1 and CDR2 from the germline V gene are MDHEN and SYDVKM. In DNA form, the CDR3 reads TGTGCCAGCAGTTCCTCCGGGCAGGGGTACGGAAACACCATATATTTT. It specifies CASSSSGQGYGNTIYF.

The gene calls are TRBV19 and TRBJ1-3; D is possibly TRBD1 (5 bases). Between the trimmed V and J ends, which lost 8 bases and 0 bases, there was a span of 11 bases. In germline, CDR1 is LNHDA, CDR2 SQIVND (reference sequence). This CDR3 comprises 14 residues. CDR3 nucleotide sequence: TGTGCCAGTCAAACAGGACTCTCTGGAAACACCATATATTTT. It is translated as CASQTGLSGNTIYF.

The rearrangement uses TRBV3-1 (or the pseudogene TRBV3-2) and TRBJ2-1, with TRBD2 identical over 12 bases. CDR1 LGHDT and CDR2 YNNKEL come from the germline V gene (reference sequence). Trimming at V came to 0 bases and at J to 0 bases, leaving 6 bases not matched to a gene. CDR3 length equals 19 residues. The CDR3 loop is CASSQEAGLAGSSYNEQFF. The CDR3 DNA sequence: TGTGCCAGCAGCCAAGAGGCAGGACTAGCGGGGAGCTCCTACAATGAGCAGTTCTTC.

The chain combines TRBV5-1 with TRBJ2-7; tentative D call: TRBD1 (6 bases). Trimming stripped 2 bases from V and 3 bases from J, with 12 bases between. Germline V gene data show CDR1 as SGHRS and CDR2 as YFSETQ. The length of the CDR3 is 14 residues. CDR3 sequence (DNA): TGCGCCAGCAGCTTAAATTCCAGGGGCTACGAGCAGTACTTC. Its translation: CASSLNSRGYEQYF.

Here the CDR3 reads CASSFGLGGSNQPQHF. The CDR3 DNA reads as TGTGCCAGCAGCTTCGGCCTAGGGGGTTCCAATCAGCCCCAGCATTTT. This sequence joins TRBV11-2 and TRBJ1-5, with D maybe TRBD1 (6 bases). The ends were cut back, 3 bases at V and 3 bases at J, with 15 bases in the middle. Germline V gene lookup returns CDR1 SGHAT and CDR2 FQNNGV. This CDR3 is built from 16 residues.

The V call is TRBV18, the J call TRBJ1-1, with 8 bases identical to TRBD1. The CDR3 consists of 15 residues. Germline V gene data show CDR1 as KGHSH and CDR2 as LQKENI. J lost 3 bases, V lost 1 base, and 4 bases had no gene match. The CDR3 DNA is TGTGCCAGCTCACCACGATCAGGGGGCGACACTGAAGCTTTCTTT. It is translated as CASSPRSGGDTEAFF.

The rearrangement joins TRBV19 to TRBJ2-1, with 8 bases fitting TRBD2. The CDR3 contains 13 residues. Trimming took 6 bases from V and 5 from J; bases not matched to a gene: 3. CDR1 LNHDA and CDR2 SQIVND come from the germline V gene (reference sequence). The CDR3: CASRLLADNEQFF. Written as DNA, the CDR3 is TGTGCCAGTAGACTACTAGCGGACAATGAGCAGTTCTTC. Supplemented by reference TRBV19 and TRBJ2-1, the full variable domain reads DGGITQSPKYLFRKEGQNVTLSCEQNLNHDAMYWYRQDPGQGLRLIYYSQIVNDFQKGDIAEGYSVSREKKESFPLTVTSAQKNPTAFYLCASRLLADNEQFFGPGTRLTVL.

CDR3 nucleotide sequence: TGCGCCAGCAGCCCTGTGTCCCCTTCCGATACGCAGTATTTT. It yields the protein CASSPVSPSDTQYF. V usage is TRBV5-1 and J usage is TRBJ2-3; D ambiguous. The CDR3 spans 14 residues. Germline V lookup: CDR1 SGHRS, CDR2 YFSETQ. Trimming stripped 4 bases from V and 6 bases from J, with 15 bases between.

The chain recombines TRBV19 with TRBJ2-2; D possibly uses TRBD1 or TRBD2 (5 bases each). The V end lost 2 bases, the J end lost 6 bases, and 10 bases lay between the germline ends. The CDR3 length is 14 residues. CDR1 LNHDA and CDR2 SQIVND come from the germline V gene (reference sequence). The CDR3 DNA sequence: TGTGCCAGTAGTATACAGTGGGGGTCCGGGGAGCTGTTTTTT. Protein sequence: CASSIQWGSGELFF. The full variable domain, rest sourced from reference TRBV19 and TRBJ2-2, is DGGITQSPKYLFRKEGQNVTLSCEQNLNHDAMYWYRQDPGQGLRLIYYSQIVNDFQKGDIAEGYSVSREKKESFPLTVTSAQKNPTAFYLCASSIQWGSGELFFGEGSRLTVL.

The J gene is TRBJ1-1, the V gene TRBV30; 9 bases are shared with TRBD1. This CDR3 comprises 12 residues. Germline CDR1 reads GTSNPN; CDR2 reads SVGIG (reference sequence). Trimming removed 2 bases from V and 7 bases from J; junction bases left unmatched: 2. CDR3 protein: CAWSRQGVEAFF. The CDR3 coding sequence is TGTGCCTGGAGTAGACAGGGGGTTGAAGCTTTCTTT. Combining the CDR3 with reference TRBV30 and TRBJ1-1 gives the whole variable domain SQTIHQWPATLVQPVGSPLSLECTVEGTSNPNLYWYRQAAGRGLQLLFYSVGIGQISSEVPQNLSASRPQDRQFILSSKKLLLSDSGFYLCAWSRQGVEAFFGQGTRLTVV.

The chain carries TRBV10-3 and TRBJ2-7, with 8 bases lining up with TRBD1. Germline assignment: CDR1 ENHRY and CDR2 SYGVKD. The CDR3 runs to 14 residues. Trimming took 4 bases from V and 2 from J; bases not matched to a gene: 4. The CDR3 sequence is CAISGQGSTYEQYF. CDR3 nucleotide sequence: TGTGCCATCAGTGGACAGGGGTCTACCTACGAGCAGTACTTC.

The chain employs TRBV27 and TRBJ2-5; TRBD1 might be the D (6 bases). There are 15 residues in the CDR3. CDR1 is MNHEY, CDR2 SMNVEV, per germline (reference sequence). Trimming removed 4 bases from V and 5 bases from J, with 17 bases in between. In DNA form, the CDR3 reads TGTGCCAGCAGTTCCCCAAACAGGGAATCCGAGACCCAGTACTTC. This codes for CASSSPNRESETQYF.

The V call is TRBV28, the J call TRBJ1-2; TRBD1 agrees at 8 bases. Losses at the gene ends were 4 bases for V and 8 bases for J; bases not matched to a gene: 9. Germline-derived CDR1 and CDR2 are MDHEN and SYDVKM. The CDR3 has 14 amino acids. The DNA for the CDR3 is TGTGCCAGCAGTTGGTACCAGGGGGCTGTCGGCTACACCTTC. It translates to CASSWYQGAVGYTF.

V is TRBV6-1 and J is TRBJ2-4, with 10 bases matching TRBD1. This CDR3 has 14 residues. Germline CDR1 reads MNHNS; CDR2 reads SASEGT. V was pared by 3 bases and J by 9 bases, with 5 bases of the junction left unmatched. The CDR3 loop reads CASSEGTGAVIQYF. CDR3 bases: TGTGCCAGCAGTGAGGGGACAGGGGCAGTCATTCAGTACTTC.

This chain links TRBV27 with TRBJ2-7; TRBD1 aligns across 8 bases. J gave up 0 bases and V 3 bases, and 10 bases lay outside the gene matches. Germline lookup yields CDR1 MNHEY and CDR2 SMNVEV (reference sequence). This CDR3 spans 17 amino acids. CDR3 nucleotides: TGTGCCAGCAGTTTCTCAGGGGGCGCGTTGAGCTCCTACGAGCAGTACTTC. It yields the protein CASSFSGGALSSYEQYF.

This chain connects TRBV9 to TRBJ2-7; D call uncertain. V was cut by 2 bases and J by 7 bases, with 10 bases left in between. The CDR3 is 12 amino acids. Germline CDR1 is SGDLS and CDR2 is YYNGEE. The CDR3 nucleotides read TGTGCCAGCAGCGTGGACGGAGTAGAGCAGTACTTC. Its translation is CASSVDGVEQYF. Combining the CDR3 with reference TRBV9 and TRBJ2-7 gives the whole variable domain DSGVTQTPKHLITATGQRVTLRCSPRSGDLSVYWYQQSLDQGLQFLIQYYNGEERAKGNILERFSAQQFPDLHSELNLSSLELGDSALYFCASSVDGVEQYFGPGTRLTVT.

The chain recombines TRBV7-9 with TRBJ1-5; 10 bases are shared with TRBD1. CDR1 SEHNR and CDR2 FQNEAQ come from the germline V gene (reference sequence). V was pared by 5 bases and J by 0 bases, with 7 bases of the junction left unmatched. CDR3 size: 17 residues. This chain's CDR3 is CASSLTGGRNSNQPQHF. CDR3 DNA sequence: TGTGCCAGCAGCCTGACAGGGGGCCGCAATAGCAATCAGCCCCAGCATTTT.